Listed below are T cell receptor beta chains from one sample, sequenced in a study of cytomegalovirus exposure and HLA in healthy donors. Assay: immunoSEQ multiplex PCR; the TCRdb copy retains only in-frame clones and omits some. The data show about 120,000 clones, with around 81% seen just once and 3% to 4% held by the top ten. Specimen: PBMCs. The receptors shown here come from a young woman in good health and CMV-seronegative. Each CDR3 is given with its conserved first and last residue. The order of the fields is D gene, V gene, J gene, CDR3 protein, CDR3 DNA. The D gene is left open where the match is weak.

>NA|TRBV6-1|TRBJ2-7
CASKGGYYEQYF
TGTGCCAGCAAGGGCGGGTACTACGAGCAGTACTTC
>TRBD2|TRBV7-2|TRBJ2-7
CASSLAGGGLAGNEQYF
TGTGCCAGCAGCTTAGCGGGGGGGGGACTAGCGGGCAACGAGCAGTACTTC
>NA|TRBV7-9|TRBJ2-1
CSSSRDVGAGLNNEQFF
TGTTCCAGCAGCCGGGACGTGGGGGCCGGGTTAAACAATGAGCAGTTCTTC
>TRBD2|TRBV2|TRBJ2-3
CASGPLKAGVTDTQYF
TGTGCCAGCGGGCCTCTCAAAGCGGGAGTCACAGATACGCAGTATTTT
>TRBD2|TRBV4-3|TRBJ2-2
CASSQDVGLADNTGELFF
TGCGCCAGCAGCCAAGATGTAGGCCTAGCGGATAACACCGGGGAGCTGTTTTTT
>NA|TRBV5-6|TRBJ1-6
CASRSRSYNSPLHF
TGTGCCAGCAGGTCCAGGTCCTATAATTCACCCCTCCACTTT
>NA|TRBV5-1|TRBJ2-5
CASSLATGLGETQYF
TGCGCCAGCAGCTTGGCGACGGGGTTGGGGGAGACCCAGTACTTC
>NA|TRBV7-9|TRBJ2-7
CSSSSPSAPYEQYF
TGTTCCAGCAGCTCTCCTAGCGCACCCTACGAGCAGTACTTC
>TRBD1|TRBV5-1|TRBJ2-5
CASSLEDRGQETQYF
TGCGCCAGCAGCTTGGAGGACAGGGGCCAAGAGACCCAGTACTTC
>NA|TRBV5-1|TRBJ2-6
CASSSQGSAGANVLTF
TGCGCCAGCAGCTCCCAGGGTAGTGCTGGGGCCAACGTCCTGACTTTC
>NA|TRBV6-1|TRBJ2-1
CASSSLLLGEQFF
TGTGCCAGCAGTAGTCTTTTACTAGGGGAGCAGTTCTTC